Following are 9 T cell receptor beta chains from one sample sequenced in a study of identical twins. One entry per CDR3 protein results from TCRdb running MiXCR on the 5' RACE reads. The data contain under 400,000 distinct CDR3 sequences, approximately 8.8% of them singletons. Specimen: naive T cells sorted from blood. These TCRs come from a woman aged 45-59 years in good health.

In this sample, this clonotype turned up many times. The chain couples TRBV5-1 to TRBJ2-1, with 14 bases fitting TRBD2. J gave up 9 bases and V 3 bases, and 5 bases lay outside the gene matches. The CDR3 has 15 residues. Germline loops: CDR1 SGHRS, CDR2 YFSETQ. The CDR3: CASSWGLAGAVEQFF. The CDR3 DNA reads TGCGCCAGCAGCTGGGGACTAGCGGGAGCGGTTGAGCAGTTCTTC. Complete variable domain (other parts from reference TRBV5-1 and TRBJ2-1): KAGVTQTPRYLIKTRGQQVTLSCSPISGHRSVSWYQQTPGQGLQFLFEYFSETQRNKGNFPGRFSGRQFSNSRSEMNVSTLELGDSALYLCASSWGLAGAVEQFFGPGTRLTVL.

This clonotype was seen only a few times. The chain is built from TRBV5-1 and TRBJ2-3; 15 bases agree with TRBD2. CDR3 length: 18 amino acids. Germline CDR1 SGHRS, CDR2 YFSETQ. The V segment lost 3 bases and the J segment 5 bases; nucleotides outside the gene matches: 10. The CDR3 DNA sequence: TGCGCCAGCAGCTCTCCCGGGACTAGCGGGAGGCGAGGAGATACGCAGTATTTT. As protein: CASSSPGTSGRRGDTQYF.

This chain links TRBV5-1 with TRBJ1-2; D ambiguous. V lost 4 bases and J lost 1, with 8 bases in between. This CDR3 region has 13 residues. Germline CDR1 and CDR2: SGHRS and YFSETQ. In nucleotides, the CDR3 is TGCGCCAGCAGCCCCGGAGTTAACTATGGCTACACCTTC. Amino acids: CASSPGVNYGYTF.

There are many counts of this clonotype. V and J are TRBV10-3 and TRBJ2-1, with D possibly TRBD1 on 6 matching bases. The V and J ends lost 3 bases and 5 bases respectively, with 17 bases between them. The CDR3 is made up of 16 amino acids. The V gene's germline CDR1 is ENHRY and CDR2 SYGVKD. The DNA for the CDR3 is TGTGCCATCAGTGACAGGGGCACACAGCCCCACAATGAGCAGTTCTTC. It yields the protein CAISDRGTQPHNEQFF.

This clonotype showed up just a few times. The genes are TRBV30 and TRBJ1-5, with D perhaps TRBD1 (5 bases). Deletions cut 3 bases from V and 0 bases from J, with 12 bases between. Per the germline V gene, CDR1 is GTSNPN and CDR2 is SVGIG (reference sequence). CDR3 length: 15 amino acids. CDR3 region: CAWSEGPYSNQPQHF. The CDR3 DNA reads TGTGCCTGGAGCGAGGGACCTTATAGCAATCAGCCCCAGCATTTT. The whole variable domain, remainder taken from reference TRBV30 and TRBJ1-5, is SQTIHQWPATLVQPVGSPLSLECTVEGTSNPNLYWYRQAAGRGLQLLFYSVGIGQISSEVPQNLSASRPQDRQFILSSKKLLLSDSGFYLCAWSEGPYSNQPQHFGDGTRLSIL.

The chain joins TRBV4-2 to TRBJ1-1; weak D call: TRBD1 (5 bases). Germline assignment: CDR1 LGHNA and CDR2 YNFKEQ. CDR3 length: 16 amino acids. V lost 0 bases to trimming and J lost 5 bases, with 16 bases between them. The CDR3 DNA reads TGTGCCAGCAGCCAAGAGAGGAGAGGGACTGGGACTGAAGCTTTCTTT. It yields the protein CASSQERRGTGTEAFF.

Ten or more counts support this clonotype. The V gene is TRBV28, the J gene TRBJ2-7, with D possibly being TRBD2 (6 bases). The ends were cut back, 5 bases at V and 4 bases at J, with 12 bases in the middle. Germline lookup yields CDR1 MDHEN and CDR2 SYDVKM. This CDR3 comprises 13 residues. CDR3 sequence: CASSLGREYEQYV. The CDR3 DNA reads TGTGCCAGCAGTCTGGGACGGGAGTACGAGCAGTACGTC.

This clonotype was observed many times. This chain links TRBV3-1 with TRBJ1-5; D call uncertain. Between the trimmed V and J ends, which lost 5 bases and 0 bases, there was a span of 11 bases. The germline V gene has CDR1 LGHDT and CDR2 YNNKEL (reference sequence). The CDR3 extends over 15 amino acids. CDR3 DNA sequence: TGTGCCAGCAGCGCCCAACCTACTAGCAATCAGCCCCAGCATTTT. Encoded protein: CASSAQPTSNQPQHF.

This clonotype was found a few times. The DNA of the CDR3 is TGTGCCAGCAGCTCGGGACTGCCGTCTACAATTGAGCAGTTCTTC. Translating it yields CASSSGLPSTIEQFF. The chain uses TRBV9 and TRBJ2-1; a possible D gene is TRBD2 (6 bases). Germline loops: CDR1 SGDLS, CDR2 YYNGEE. Trimming left V 4 bases short and J 9 bases short, with 20 bases between. The CDR3 is 15 residues long.